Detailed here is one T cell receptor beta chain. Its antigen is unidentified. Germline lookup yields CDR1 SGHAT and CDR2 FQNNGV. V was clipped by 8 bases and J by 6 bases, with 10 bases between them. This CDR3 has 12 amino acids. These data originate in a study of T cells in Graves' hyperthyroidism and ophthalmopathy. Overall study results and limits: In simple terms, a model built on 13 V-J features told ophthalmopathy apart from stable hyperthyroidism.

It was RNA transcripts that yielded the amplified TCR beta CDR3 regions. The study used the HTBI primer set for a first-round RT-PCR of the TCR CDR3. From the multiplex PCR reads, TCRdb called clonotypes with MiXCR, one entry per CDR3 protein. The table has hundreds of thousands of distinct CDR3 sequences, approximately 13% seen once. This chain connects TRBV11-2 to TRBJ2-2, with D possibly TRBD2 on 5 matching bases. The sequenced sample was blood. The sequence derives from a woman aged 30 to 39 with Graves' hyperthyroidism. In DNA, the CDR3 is TGTGCCAGCGGGCGGGCAGCCGGGGAGCTGTTTTTT. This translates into CASGRAAGELFF.